These 12 T cell receptor beta chains originate from one sample sequenced in a study of T cell responses to AZD1222 COVID-19 vaccine. TCRdb's copy holds only in-frame clones and misses some; the assay was immunoSEQ multiplex PCR. The repertoire holds 95,000 to 110,000 clones, with about 89% as singletons. The specimen was peripheral blood, collected on day 0 of AZD1222 vaccination. The receptors stem from an adult in good health.

This chain joins TRBV4-1 and TRBJ2-1; 7 bases match TRBD2. Germline V gene lookup returns CDR1 MGHRA and CDR2 YSYEKL. Trimming cost V 2 bases and J 6 bases; bases outside gene matches: 7. The CDR3 loop spans 15 amino acids. In nucleotides, the CDR3 is TGCGCCAGCAGCCAAACGACTAGCCAGCCCAATGAGCAGTTCTTC. Translating it yields CASSQTTSQPNEQFF.

The chain carries TRBV25-1 and TRBJ2-1; the D gene is possibly TRBD2 (5 bases). This CDR3 is 15 amino acids long. Germline V gene data show CDR1 as MGHDK and CDR2 as SYGVNS. Trimming pared 7 bases from V and 4 bases from J, leaving 17 bases between. The CDR3: CASTLGESRYNEQFF. CDR3 coding DNA: TGTGCCAGCACCCTCGGGGAGAGTAGGTACAATGAGCAGTTCTTC.

V and J are TRBV11-2 and TRBJ1-3; a weak D match, TRBD1 (5 bases). The CDR3 totals 17 residues. The germline CDR1 and CDR2 sequences are SGHAT and FQNNGV. V was shortened by 5 bases and J by 0 bases, with 17 bases between the two germline ends. CDR3 coding DNA: TGTGCCAGCAGCCTCGCCGGGACGGCCCTCTCTGGAAACACCATATATTTT. Protein product: CASSLAGTALSGNTIYF.

This chain joins TRBV5-1 and TRBJ2-5; 7 bases are shared with TRBD1. Germline values: CDR1 SGHRS, CDR2 YFSETQ. J gave up 4 bases and V 0 bases, and 6 bases lay outside the gene matches. CDR3 length: 15 residues. CDR3 DNA: TGCGCCAGCAGCTTGGAGGGGGCTAGAGGAGAGACCCAGTACTTC. Encoded protein: CASSLEGARGETQYF.

The chain recombines TRBV19 with TRBJ1-1; D gene unclear. This CDR3 has 16 amino acids. The germline gives CDR1 LNHDA, CDR2 SQIVND (reference sequence). V lost 3 bases to trimming and J lost 7 bases, with 21 bases between them. Written as DNA, the CDR3 is TGTGCCAGTAGTATCCAAGGAATACCGCCGAATATTGAAGCTTTCTTT. The encoded protein is CASSIQGIPPNIEAFF.

This chain connects TRBV2 to TRBJ2-1; the D gene could be TRBD1 or TRBD2 (5 bases each). Trimming cost V 4 bases and J 7 bases, with 17 bases left between them. Germline CDR1 and CDR2: SNHLY and FYNNEI. The CDR3 length is 15 residues. The CDR3 here is CASSGGPQRGNEQFF. In nucleotides, the CDR3 is TGTGCCAGCAGTGGGGGACCCCAACGGGGAAATGAGCAGTTCTTC.

The rearrangement uses TRBV9 and TRBJ1-1; tentatively, D is TRBD1 (6 bases). V shed 4 bases and J shed 1 base, with 14 bases lying between them. The length of the CDR3 is 15 residues. Germline V gene lookup returns CDR1 SGDLS and CDR2 YYNGEE. CDR3 sequence reads: CASSRTDISNTEAFF. The CDR3 DNA sequence: TGTGCCAGCAGCAGGACAGATATATCGAACACTGAAGCTTTCTTT.

The chain has TRBV4-2 and TRBJ2-1; 8 bases match TRBD2. The germline CDR1 and CDR2 sequences are LGHNA and YNFKEQ. The CDR3 has 16 amino acids. V gave up 4 bases and J gave up 9 bases; unmatched junction bases: 14. CDR3 protein: CASSRGGTSGGSEQFF. For the CDR3, the DNA is TGTGCCAGCAGCCGCGGAGGGACTAGTGGGGGCAGTGAGCAGTTCTTC.

The chain joins TRBV6-4 to TRBJ2-1; 7 nucleotides match TRBD1. J lost 4 bases, V lost 4 bases, and 4 bases had no gene match. This CDR3 contains 14 residues. Germline loops: CDR1 MRHNA, CDR2 SNTAGT. CDR3 protein: CASSVETGYNEQFF. In DNA form, the CDR3 reads TGTGCCAGCAGTGTCGAGACAGGGTACAATGAGCAGTTCTTC.

This chain uses TRBV13 with TRBJ1-1; D perhaps matches TRBD1 (6 bases). Looked up from germline, CDR1 is PRHDT and CDR2 is FYEKMQ (reference sequence). V shed 0 bases and J shed 8 bases, with 10 bases lying between them. CDR3 length equals 13 residues. The CDR3 spells CASSLGQGNEAFF. In DNA form, the CDR3 reads TGTGCCAGCAGCTTAGGACAGGGAAACGAAGCTTTCTTT.

The V call is TRBV24-1, the J call TRBJ1-6; 7 bases are a match to TRBD1. The CDR3 extends over 14 amino acids. Germline V gene sequence: CDR1 KGHDR, CDR2 SFDVKD. V was clipped by 9 bases and J by 1 base; unmatched bases: 2. This chain's CDR3 is CATQGGSYNSPLHF. CDR3 nucleotide sequence: TGTGCCACCCAGGGGGGGTCCTATAATTCACCCCTCCACTTT.

This chain joins TRBV23-1 and TRBJ2-5, with D tentatively TRBD1 or TRBD2 (5 bases each). TRBV23-1 counts as an open reading frame of uncertain function. Trimming pared 2 bases from V and 4 bases from J, leaving 8 bases between. The CDR3 runs 13 residues. CDR3 in amino acids: CASSQGGRETQYF. CDR3 DNA sequence: TGCGCCAGCAGTCAAGGGGGACGAGAGACCCAGTACTTC.